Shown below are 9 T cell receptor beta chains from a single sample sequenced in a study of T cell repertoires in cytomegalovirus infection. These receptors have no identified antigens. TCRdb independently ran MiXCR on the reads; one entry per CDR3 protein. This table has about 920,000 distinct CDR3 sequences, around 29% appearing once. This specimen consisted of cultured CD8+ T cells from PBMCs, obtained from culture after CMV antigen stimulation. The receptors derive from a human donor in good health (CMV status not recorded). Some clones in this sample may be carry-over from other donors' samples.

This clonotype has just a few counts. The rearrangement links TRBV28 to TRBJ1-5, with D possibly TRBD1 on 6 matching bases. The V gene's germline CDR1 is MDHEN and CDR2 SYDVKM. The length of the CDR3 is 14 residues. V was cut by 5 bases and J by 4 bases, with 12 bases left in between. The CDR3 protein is CASSPEQGNQPQHF. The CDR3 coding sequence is TGTGCCAGCAGTCCTGAACAGGGTAATCAGCCCCAGCATTTT.

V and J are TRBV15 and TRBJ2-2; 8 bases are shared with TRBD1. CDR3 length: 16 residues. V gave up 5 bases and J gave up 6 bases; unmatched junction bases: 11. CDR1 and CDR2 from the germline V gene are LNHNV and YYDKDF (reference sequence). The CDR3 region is CATSPDREPIAGELFF. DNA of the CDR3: TGTGCCACCAGCCCGGACAGGGAGCCTATCGCCGGGGAGCTGTTTTTT.

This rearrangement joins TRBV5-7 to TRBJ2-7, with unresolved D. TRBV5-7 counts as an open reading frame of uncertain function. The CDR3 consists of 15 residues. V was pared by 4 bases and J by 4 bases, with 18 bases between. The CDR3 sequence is CASSRCAQENYEQYV. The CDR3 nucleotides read TGTGCCAGCAGCCGCTGTGCCCAGGAGAATTACGAGCAGTACGTC.

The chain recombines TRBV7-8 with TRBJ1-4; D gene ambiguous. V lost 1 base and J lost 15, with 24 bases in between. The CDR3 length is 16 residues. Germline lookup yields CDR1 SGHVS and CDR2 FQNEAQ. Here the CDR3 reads CASSLGSGTAARGLFF. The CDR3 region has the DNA TGTGCCAGCAGCTTAGGGTCCGGAACAGCCGCCCGCGGATTGTTTTTT.

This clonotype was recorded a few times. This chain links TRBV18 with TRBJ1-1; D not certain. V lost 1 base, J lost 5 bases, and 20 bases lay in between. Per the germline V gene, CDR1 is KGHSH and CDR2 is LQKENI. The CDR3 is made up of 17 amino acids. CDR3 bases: TGTGCCAGCTCACCACGACGCGCAGGCGCCGTAGAGACTGAAGCTTTCTTT. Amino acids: CASSPRRAGAVETEAFF.

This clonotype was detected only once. CDR3 residues: CASRQGGDTEAFF. CDR3 sequence (DNA): TGCGCCAGCAGACAGGGTGGCGACACTGAAGCTTTCTTT. V and J are TRBV5-1 and TRBJ1-1; a possible D gene is TRBD1 (6 bases). The CDR3 runs 13 residues. V shed 5 bases and J shed 3 bases, with 11 bases lying between them. Germline V gene lookup returns CDR1 SGHRS and CDR2 YFSETQ.

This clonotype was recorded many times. This CDR3 is CASSLAPTDGWGYTF. The CDR3 nucleotides read TGTGCCAGCAGCTTAGCGCCTACTGATGGATGGGGCTACACCTTC. The chain has TRBV7-2 and TRBJ1-2; no reliable D call. The CDR3 is 15 amino acids. V was pared by 0 bases and J by 8 bases, with 16 bases between. Germline assignment: CDR1 SGHTA and CDR2 FQGNSA.

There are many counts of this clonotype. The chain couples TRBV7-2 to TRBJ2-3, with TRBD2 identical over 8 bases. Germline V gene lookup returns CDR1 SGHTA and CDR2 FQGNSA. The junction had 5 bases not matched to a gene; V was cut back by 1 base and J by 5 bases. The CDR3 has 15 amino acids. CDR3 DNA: TGTGCCAGCAGCTTAGAGCGGGGGCCTCAAGATACGCAGTATTTT. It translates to CASSLERGPQDTQYF.

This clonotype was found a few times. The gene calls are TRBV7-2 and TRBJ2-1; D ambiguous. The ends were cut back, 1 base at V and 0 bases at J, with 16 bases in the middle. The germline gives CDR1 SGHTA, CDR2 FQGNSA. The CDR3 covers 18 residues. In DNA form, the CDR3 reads TGTGCCAGCAGCTTAGGGGCGGCCCGGACCACCTCCTACAATGAGCAGTTCTTC. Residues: CASSLGAARTTSYNEQFF.